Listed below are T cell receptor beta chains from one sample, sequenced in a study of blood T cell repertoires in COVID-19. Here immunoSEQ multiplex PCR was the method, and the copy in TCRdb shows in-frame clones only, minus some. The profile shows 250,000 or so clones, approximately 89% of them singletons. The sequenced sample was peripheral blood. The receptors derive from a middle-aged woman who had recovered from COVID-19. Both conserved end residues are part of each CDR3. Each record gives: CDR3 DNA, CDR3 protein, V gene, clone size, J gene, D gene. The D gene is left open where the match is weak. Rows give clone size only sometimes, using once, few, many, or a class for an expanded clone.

CDR3nt: TGCGCCAGCAGTGAGTGGGGGACAGGGGATTCGAATAGGGAGCAGTTCTTC
CDR3aa: CASSEWGTGDSNREQFF
v_gene: TRBV10-1
abundance: NA
j_gene: TRBJ2-1
d_gene: TRBD1

CDR3nt: TGTGCCAGCAGCCCCCGAGGGGGCGGGGAGCTGTTTTTT
CDR3aa: CASSPRGGGELFF
v_gene: TRBV7-3
abundance: once
j_gene: TRBJ2-2
d_gene: NA

CDR3nt: TGCAGCGTTGGAAGCTTAGAGACCCAGTACTTC
CDR3aa: CSVGSLETQYF
v_gene: TRBV29-1
abundance: NA
j_gene: TRBJ2-5
d_gene: NA

CDR3nt: TGTGCCTGGAGTGTAGTCCAAGGGGCCAGCGAGCAGTACTTC
CDR3aa: CAWSVVQGASEQYF
v_gene: TRBV30
abundance: NA
j_gene: TRBJ2-7
d_gene: NA

CDR3nt: TGTGCCAGTAGTATAGGACAGTTTAATTCACCCCTCCACTTT
CDR3aa: CASSIGQFNSPLHF
v_gene: TRBV19
abundance: NA
j_gene: TRBJ1-6
d_gene: NA

CDR3nt: TGTGCCAGTAGCCGGGGAAATAGCAATCAGCCCCAGCATTTT
CDR3aa: CASSRGNSNQPQHF
v_gene: TRBV19
abundance: NA
j_gene: TRBJ1-5
d_gene: NA

CDR3nt: TGTGCCAGCAGTTCCTTGACAGCTCAGTACTTC
CDR3aa: CASSSLTAQYF
v_gene: TRBV28
abundance: NA
j_gene: TRBJ2-4
d_gene: NA

CDR3nt: TGCGCCAGCAGCTTGCCAGCGGGGGGTACAGATACGCAGTATTTT
CDR3aa: CASSLPAGGTDTQYF
v_gene: TRBV5-1
abundance: NA
j_gene: TRBJ2-3
d_gene: TRBD2

CDR3nt: TGTGCCAGCAGTTGGCGGGGGGGCCTTAATGAGCAGTTCTTC
CDR3aa: CASSWRGGLNEQFF
v_gene: TRBV28
abundance: NA
j_gene: TRBJ2-1
d_gene: TRBD2

CDR3nt: TGTGCCAGCAGCCCCGGGGGAGCGAACACCGGGGAGCTGTTTTTT
CDR3aa: CASSPGGANTGELFF
v_gene: TRBV7-2
abundance: NA
j_gene: TRBJ2-2
d_gene: NA

CDR3nt: TGTGCCACCGACAGGGCCAACACCGGGGAGCTGTTTTTT
CDR3aa: CATDRANTGELFF
v_gene: TRBV6-5
abundance: NA
j_gene: TRBJ2-2
d_gene: TRBD1

CDR3nt: TGCGCCAGCAGCCAAGATGCAGGGAACATATTGCGTGGCTACACCTTC
CDR3aa: CASSQDAGNILRGYTF
v_gene: TRBV4-3
abundance: NA
j_gene: TRBJ1-2
d_gene: NA

CDR3nt: TGTGCCAGCAGTCTTCCGACAGGGAACACTGAAGCTTTCTTT
CDR3aa: CASSLPTGNTEAFF
v_gene: TRBV28
abundance: NA
j_gene: TRBJ1-1
d_gene: NA

CDR3nt: TGTGCCAGCAGCCAAGATGGGACAGGGCGGTCTTTCTTT
CDR3aa: CASSQDGTGRSFF
v_gene: TRBV3-1/TRBV3-2
abundance: NA
j_gene: TRBJ1-1
d_gene: TRBD1

CDR3nt: TGTGCCTCCTCAAGGGAGACCGGGGAGCTGTTTTTT
CDR3aa: CASSRETGELFF
v_gene: TRBV9
abundance: few
j_gene: TRBJ2-2
d_gene: NA

CDR3nt: TGTGCCAGCAGCTTAGATAGGGACAGGGTTTGGGTTGGGGAGCAGTACTTC
CDR3aa: CASSLDRDRVWVGEQYF
v_gene: TRBV11-2
abundance: NA
j_gene: TRBJ2-7
d_gene: TRBD1

CDR3nt: TGTGCCAGCAGTTTGCGCGGCACCGGGGAGCTGTTTTTT
CDR3aa: CASSLRGTGELFF
v_gene: TRBV12-3/TRBV12-4
abundance: NA
j_gene: TRBJ2-2
d_gene: NA

CDR3nt: TGTGCCAGCAGTTCTCATAGTGAAGCTTTCTTT
CDR3aa: CASSSHSEAFF
v_gene: TRBV6-5
abundance: NA
j_gene: TRBJ1-1
d_gene: NA

CDR3nt: TGCGCCAGCAGCCAAGAATGGACAGCCTATGGCTACACCTTC
CDR3aa: CASSQEWTAYGYTF
v_gene: TRBV4-1
abundance: once
j_gene: TRBJ1-2
d_gene: NA

CDR3nt: TGTGCCAGCAGTGAACACACTTGGGACAGGGATAGGCAAGAGACCCAGTACTTC
CDR3aa: CASSEHTWDRDRQETQYF
v_gene: TRBV2
abundance: NA
j_gene: TRBJ2-5
d_gene: TRBD1

CDR3nt: TGTGCCAGCTCGTACACTACAGGGATGGGAGGCTACACCTTC
CDR3aa: CASSYTTGMGGYTF
v_gene: TRBV18
abundance: NA
j_gene: TRBJ1-2
d_gene: NA

CDR3nt: TGTGCCAGCAGCCGAATAGCGGGATCGGGGTCCGGGGAGCTGTTTTTT
CDR3aa: CASSRIAGSGSGELFF
v_gene: TRBV11-3
abundance: NA
j_gene: TRBJ2-2
d_gene: TRBD2

CDR3nt: TGTGCCAGCAGCTTCGGGAGTGTAGCGCAGTTCTTC
CDR3aa: CASSFGSVAQFF
v_gene: TRBV11-3
abundance: NA
j_gene: TRBJ2-1
d_gene: NA

CDR3nt: TGTGCCAGCAGCCAGAACCAGGGTTACTATGGCTACACCTTC
CDR3aa: CASSQNQGYYGYTF
v_gene: TRBV7-2
abundance: NA
j_gene: TRBJ1-2
d_gene: NA